This record looks at one T cell receptor (beta chain) sequence and its context. Study processing details: From reference gene primer amplification, estimates of nucleated cell counts were derived. Sequencing was performed with immunoSEQ multiplex PCR; in TCRdb, only in-frame clones are kept and a portion is missing. Clone size and V and J calls were adopted from that table, with D and trimming inferred from the DNA. Of approximately 47,000 clones in the sample, about 83% were seen once. The data belong to a study of blood T cell repertoires in COVID-19. Study-level information: Donors in the United States, Italy and Spain gave samples during acute or convalescent COVID-19. T cells, B-cell-depleted T cells, or PBMCs supplied cDNA or gDNA.

The J segment lost 1 base and the V segment lost 3 bases, leaving 2 bases of the junction unmatched. The CDR3 totals 14 residues. CDR1 and CDR2 (germline): LGHDT, YNNKEL (reference sequence). Sequences were obtained from peripheral blood. The rearrangement uses TRBV3-1 (or the pseudogene TRBV3-2) and TRBJ1-1, with 7 bases aligning to TRBD1. This TCR derives from an older woman with acute or convalescent COVID-19. CDR3 amino acids: CASSQGQKNTEAFF. CDR3 coding DNA: TGTGCCAGCAGCCAGGGACAGAAGAACACTGAAGCTTTCTTT.